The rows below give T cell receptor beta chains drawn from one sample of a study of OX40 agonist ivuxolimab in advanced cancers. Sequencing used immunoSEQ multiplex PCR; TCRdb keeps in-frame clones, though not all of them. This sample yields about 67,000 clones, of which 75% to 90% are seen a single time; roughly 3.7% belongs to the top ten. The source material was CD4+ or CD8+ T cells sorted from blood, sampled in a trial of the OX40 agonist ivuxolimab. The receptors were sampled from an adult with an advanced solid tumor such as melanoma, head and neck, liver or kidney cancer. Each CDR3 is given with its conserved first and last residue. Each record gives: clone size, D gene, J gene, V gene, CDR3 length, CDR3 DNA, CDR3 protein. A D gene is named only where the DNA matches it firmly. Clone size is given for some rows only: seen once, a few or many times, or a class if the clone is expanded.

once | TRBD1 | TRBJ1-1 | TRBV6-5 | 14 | TGTGCCAGCAGTTCGGACAGGGGGAACACTGAAGCTTTCTTT | CASSSDRGNTEAFF
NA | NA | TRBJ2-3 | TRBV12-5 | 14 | TGTGCTAGTGCCACCTCGGGTGGGAGAGGTACGCAGTATTTT | CASATSGGRGTQYF
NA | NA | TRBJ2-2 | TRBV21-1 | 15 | TGTGCCAGCAGCAAAGGGCTAGCGTTTAGCGGGGAGCTGTTTTTT | CASSKGLAFSGELFF
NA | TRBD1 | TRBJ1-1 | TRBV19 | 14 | TGTGCCAGTAGTCCCGGGACAGGGGGCACTGAAGCTTTCTTT | CASSPGTGGTEAFF
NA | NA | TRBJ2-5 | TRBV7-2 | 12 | TGTGCCAGCAGCTTAAAAGGGGAGACCCAGTACTTC | CASSLKGETQYF
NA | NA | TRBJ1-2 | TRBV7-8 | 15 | TGTGCCAGCAGCCAGCGCGCAGGTTCTAACTATGGCTACACCTTC | CASSQRAGSNYGYTF
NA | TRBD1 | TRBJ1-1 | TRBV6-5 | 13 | TGTGCCAGCAGAGGGACAGATGGCACTGAAGCTTTCTTT | CASRGTDGTEAFF
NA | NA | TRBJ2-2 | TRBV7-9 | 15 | TGTGCCAGGGAGAGTACAGGGACAACCACCGGGGAGCTGTTTTTT | CARESTGTTTGELFF
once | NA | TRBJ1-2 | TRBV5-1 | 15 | TGCGCCAGCAGCTTGCAGGGCAGCCGGGGGAATGGCTACACCTTC | CASSLQGSRGNGYTF
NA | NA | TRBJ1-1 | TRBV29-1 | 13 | TGCAGCGTTGGTACAGAGACGAACACTGAAGCTTTCTTT | CSVGTETNTEAFF
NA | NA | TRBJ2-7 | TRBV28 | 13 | TGTGCCAGCAGTTTTATTCAGGGTTCCGAGCAGTACTTC | CASSFIQGSEQYF
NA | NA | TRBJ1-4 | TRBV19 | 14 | TGTGCCAGTACCCCGACAGCCACGGGGGAAAAACTGTTTTTT | CASTPTATGEKLFF
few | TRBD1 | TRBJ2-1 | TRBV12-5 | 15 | TGTGCTAGTGACGTCGCAGGGGGTCCCGTCAATGAGCAGTTCTTC | CASDVAGGPVNEQFF
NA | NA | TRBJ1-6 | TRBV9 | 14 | TGTGCCAGCTCCACCTCTTCGCGGGTTTCACCCCTCCACTTT | CASSTSSRVSPLHF
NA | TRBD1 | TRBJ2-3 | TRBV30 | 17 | TGTGCCTGGAGTCGAGGGACAGATTACACTAGCACAGATACGCAGTATTTT | CAWSRGTDYTSTDTQYF
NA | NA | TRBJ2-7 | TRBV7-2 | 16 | TGTGCCAGCAGCTTAGGAGGGGGGCCCCAGTCCTACGAGCAGTACTTC | CASSLGGGPQSYEQYF
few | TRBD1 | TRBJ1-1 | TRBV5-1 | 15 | TGCGCCAGCAGCTTGGACGGACAGGGGAGTACTGAAGCTTTCTTT | CASSLDGQGSTEAFF
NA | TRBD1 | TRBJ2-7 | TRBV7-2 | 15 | TGTGCCAGCAGCCCCTCTGCGGGACAGGGCTACGAGCAGTACTTC | CASSPSAGQGYEQYF
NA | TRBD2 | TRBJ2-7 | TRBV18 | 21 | TGTGCCAGCTCACCCTTCCTCCTCTCCGCCGCGGGAGAAGGTTCGTCCTACGAGCAGTACTTC | CASSPFLLSAAGEGSSYEQYF
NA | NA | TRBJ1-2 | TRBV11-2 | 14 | TGTGCCAGCAGCTTTTTAGGACAAAACTATGGCTACACCTTC | CASSFLGQNYGYTF
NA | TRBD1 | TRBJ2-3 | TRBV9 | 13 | TGTGCCAGCAGCCCAGGGGGCTTAGATACGCAGTATTTT | CASSPGGLDTQYF
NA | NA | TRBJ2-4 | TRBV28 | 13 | TGTGCCACCTTGTCCCTAGCCAAAAACATTCAGTACTTC | CATLSLAKNIQYF
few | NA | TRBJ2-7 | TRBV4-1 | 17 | TGCGCCAGCAGCCCCGGGACTTACAGGGGATCTCCTCAGGAGCAGTACTTC | CASSPGTYRGSPQEQYF
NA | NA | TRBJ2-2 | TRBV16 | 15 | TGTGCCAGCAGCCAATCTGCAGGGGTTACCGGGGAGCTGTTTTTT | CASSQSAGVTGELFF
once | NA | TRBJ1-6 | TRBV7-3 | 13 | TGCGCCAGCAGCCAAGGGTTTGGCTCACCCCTCCACTTT | CASSQGFGSPLHF
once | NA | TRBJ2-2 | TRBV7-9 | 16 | TGTGCCAGCAGCTTAGCACTAGCTGGACTTACCGGGGAGCTGTTTTTT | CASSLALAGLTGELFF
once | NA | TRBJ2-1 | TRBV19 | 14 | TGTGCCAGTAGTATGGGGGACAAAACTAATGAGCAGTTCTTC | CASSMGDKTNEQFF
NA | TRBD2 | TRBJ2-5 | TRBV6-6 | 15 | TGTGCCAGCAGCCGACCTAGCGGGAGGAAAGAGACCCAGTACTTC | CASSRPSGRKETQYF
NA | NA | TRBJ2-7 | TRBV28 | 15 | TGTGCCAGCAGTTTCGGCGGGGCCGTGGACTACGAGCAGTACTTC | CASSFGGAVDYEQYF